This TCR beta chain was retrieved from a study of T cells after posttransplantation cyclophosphamide. Cyclophosphamide on days +3 and +4 followed busulfan-fludarabine conditioning and a marrow graft. Clones were read by immunoSEQ multiplex PCR, and TCRdb kept only the in-frame ones, dropping some. The profile covers roughly 7,500 clones, none occurring a single time. Notes on the study in general: Later post-transplant blood repertoires were often dominated by donor CD8+ memory clones.

Looked up from germline, CDR1 is MNHEY and CDR2 is SVGAGI. The CDR3 contains 16 residues. The V end lost 2 bases, the J end lost 1 base, and 12 bases lay between the germline ends. This clone was observed many times. Antigen unknown. The receptor was isolated from a male patient between 18 and 35 years old who received an allogeneic stem cell transplant from an unrelated donor, was CMV-positive, and had acute and chronic GVHD. Some T cells may possibly be graft donor cells. Sequenced here: PBMCs, sampled after allogeneic stem cell transplant with posttransplant cyclophosphamide. The chain is built from TRBV6-5 and TRBJ2-1, with D possibly being TRBD1 (6 bases). CDR3 region: CASSYGTPESYNEQFF. As DNA, the CDR3 is TGTGCCAGCAGTTACGGGACACCCGAGTCCTACAATGAGCAGTTCTTC.